This T cell receptor (beta chain) was sequenced for a study of blood T cell repertoires in COVID-19. Study-level information: Spain, Italy and the United States supplied samples that represented acute and convalescent COVID-19. Sources were T cells, B-cell-depleted T cells, or PBMCs; the material itself was cDNA or gDNA.

The CDR3 covers 15 residues. V gave up 8 bases and J gave up 0 bases; unmatched junction bases: 9. In germline, CDR1 is GTSNPN, CDR2 SVGIG (reference sequence). Per the study methods: By means of reference gene primer amplification, nucleated cell counts were estimated. Profiling relied on immunoSEQ multiplex PCR, and the TCRdb table lists in-frame clones only, not all of them. V, J and clone size are taken as reported in that table, and D and trimming were inferred from the DNA itself. The sample records approximately 150,000 clones, about 87% being singletons. The chain employs TRBV30 and TRBJ1-3; 8 bases are a match to TRBD1. The sequencing sample was made of peripheral blood. This receptor was obtained from a woman aged 45-65 years with active or convalescent COVID-19. The CDR3 reads CAHSGTGLSGNTIYF. The CDR3 nucleotides read TGTGCCCATTCCGGGACAGGCCTCTCTGGAAACACCATATATTTT. Full variable domain (remainder filled in from reference TRBV30 and TRBJ1-3): SQTIHQWPATLVQPVGSPLSLECTVEGTSNPNLYWYRQAAGRGLQLLFYSVGIGQISSEVPQNLSASRPQDRQFILSSKKLLLSDSGFYLCAHSGTGLSGNTIYFGEGSWLTVV.